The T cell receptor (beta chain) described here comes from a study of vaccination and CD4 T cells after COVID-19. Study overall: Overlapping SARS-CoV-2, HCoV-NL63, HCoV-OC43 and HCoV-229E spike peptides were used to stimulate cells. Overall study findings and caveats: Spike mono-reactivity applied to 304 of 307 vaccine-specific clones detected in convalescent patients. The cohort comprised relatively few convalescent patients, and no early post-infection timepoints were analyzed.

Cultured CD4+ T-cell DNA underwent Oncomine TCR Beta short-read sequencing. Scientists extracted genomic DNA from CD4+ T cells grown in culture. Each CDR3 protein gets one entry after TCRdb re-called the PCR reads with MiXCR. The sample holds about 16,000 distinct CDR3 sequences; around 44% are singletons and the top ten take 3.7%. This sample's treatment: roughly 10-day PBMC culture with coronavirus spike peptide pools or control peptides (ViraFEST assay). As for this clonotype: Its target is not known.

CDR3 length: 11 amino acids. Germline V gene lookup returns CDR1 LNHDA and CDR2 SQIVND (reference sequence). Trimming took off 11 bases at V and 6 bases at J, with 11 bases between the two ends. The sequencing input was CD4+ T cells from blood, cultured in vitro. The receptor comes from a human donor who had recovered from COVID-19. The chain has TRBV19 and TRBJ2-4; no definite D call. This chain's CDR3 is CASRKGNIQYF. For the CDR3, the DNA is TGTGCCTCCAGAAAGGGAAACATTCAGTACTTC.